This paragraph reports one T cell receptor beta chain. These data are taken from a study of blood T cell repertoires in COVID-19. Germline loops: CDR1 SGHRS, CDR2 YFSETQ. This CDR3 is built from 15 residues. The ends were cut back, 4 bases at V and 3 bases at J, with 13 bases in the middle. Data came from immunoSEQ multiplex PCR; TCRdb stores just in-frame clones and leaves some out. The sample records 200,000 to 250,000 clones, over 75% being singletons. This clonotype originated in a woman in her fifties or sixties who had recovered from COVID-19. Input material: PBMCs or T cells enriched from blood (not recorded which). The chain combines TRBV5-1 with TRBJ2-2; D ambiguous. CDR3 nucleotides: TGCGCCAGCAGCCAATCACAGTCCTACACCGGGGAGCTGTTTTTT. It yields the protein CASSQSQSYTGELFF.